These 22 T cell receptor beta chains share one sample of origin, sequenced in a study of cytomegalovirus exposure and HLA in healthy donors. PCR amplification relied on 60 Vbeta primers (plus 13 Jbeta primers). This table comes from immunoSEQ multiplex PCR, and its TCRdb copy is limited to in-frame clones, with some not included. The sample holds approximately 120,000 clones, roughly four fifths seen once. Sequenced material: PBMCs. Receptors were obtained from a man over 45 in good health and CMV-seronegative.

V is TRBV6-5 and J is TRBJ2-7, with 7 bases matching TRBD1. The CDR3 runs 12 residues. Germline V gene sequence: CDR1 MNHEY, CDR2 SVGAGI. J lost 3 bases, V lost 6 bases, and 2 bases had no gene match. The CDR3: CASSRDSYEQYV. The CDR3 DNA is TGTGCCAGCAGCAGGGACAGCTACGAGCAGTACGTC.

This sequence joins TRBV5-1 and TRBJ1-1, with 7 bases matching TRBD1. V lost 4 bases and J lost 1; bases outside the gene matches: 4. CDR3 length equals 14 residues. Germline assignment: CDR1 SGHRS and CDR2 YFSETQ. Here the CDR3 reads CASSRQGQNTEAFF. Written as DNA, the CDR3 is TGCGCCAGCAGCCGACAGGGACAGAACACTGAAGCTTTCTTT. Full variable domain (outside the CDR3, taken from reference TRBV5-1 and TRBJ1-1): KAGVTQTPRYLIKTRGQQVTLSCSPISGHRSVSWYQQTPGQGLQFLFEYFSETQRNKGNFPGRFSGRQFSNSRSEMNVSTLELGDSALYLCASSRQGQNTEAFFGQGTRLTVV.

The chain links TRBV28 to TRBJ1-5; TRBD1 matches at 7 bases. The germline V gene has CDR1 MDHEN and CDR2 SYDVKM. V trimming: 5 bases; J trimming: 11 bases; junction bases outside the gene matches: 12. The CDR3 covers 14 residues. CDR3 sequence: CASSAPGGFRTQHF. The CDR3 DNA follows: TGTGCCAGCAGTGCCCCAGGGGGGTTCAGGACCCAGCATTTT. Supplemented by reference TRBV28 and TRBJ1-5, the full variable domain reads DVKVTQSSRYLVKRTGEKVFLECVQDMDHENMFWYRQDPGLGLRLIYFSYDVKMKEKGDIPEGYSVSREKKERFSLILESASTNQTSMYLCASSAPGGFRTQHFGDGTRLSIL.

The chain has TRBV7-2 and TRBJ2-1; a possible D gene is TRBD2 (5 bases). The CDR3 loop spans 13 amino acids. With 5 bases removed from V and 5 bases from J, the gap between germline ends came to 10 bases. Germline loops: CDR1 SGHTA, CDR2 FQGNSA. CDR3 nucleotide sequence: TGTGCCAGCAGCCGGACTGTTCACAATGAGCAGTTCTTC. Its protein product is CASSRTVHNEQFF. Looking up the rest from reference TRBV7-2 and TRBJ2-1 gives the full variable domain: GAGVSQSPSNKVTEKGKDVELRCDPISGHTALYWYRQSLGQGLEFLIYFQGNSAPDKSGLPSDRFSAERTGGSVSTLTIQRTQQEDSAVYLCASSRTVHNEQFFGPGTRLTVL.

V usage is TRBV11-2 and J usage is TRBJ1-5, with TRBD1 as a possible D gene (5 bases). V gave up 0 bases and J gave up 2 bases, with 11 bases separating them. The CDR3 is 16 residues long. Germline V gives CDR1 SGHAT, CDR2 FQNNGV. The CDR3 nucleotides read TGTGCCAGCAGCTTAGAGTTGGGCAGGGGCAATCAGCCCCAGCATTTT. Protein: CASSLELGRGNQPQHF.

The V gene is TRBV30, the J gene TRBJ2-5, with TRBD1 as a possible D gene (5 bases). The CDR3 runs 11 residues. Germline lookup yields CDR1 GTSNPN and CDR2 SVGIG (reference sequence). In nucleotides, the CDR3 is TGTGCGGTCAGGGTAGGGGAGACCCAGTACTTC. Protein: CAVRVGETQYF.

The gene calls are TRBV4-1 and TRBJ2-5; 7 bases align to TRBD1. The J call may be in error: the DNA end matches TRBJ2-7 better. This CDR3 is built from 16 residues. Germline CDR1 MGHRA, CDR2 YSYEKL. In DNA form, the CDR3 reads TGCGCCAGCAGCCAAGACGGCCGACAGGGTTCCTACGAGCAGTACTTC. Translation: CASSQDGRQGSYEQYF.

V is TRBV5-1 and J is TRBJ2-7; 8 bases are shared with TRBD1. The CDR3 is made up of 15 amino acids. V was clipped by 3 bases and J by 0 bases; unmatched bases: 5. Per germline, CDR1 SGHRS and CDR2 YFSETQ. DNA for the CDR3: TGCGCCAGCAGCTGGTGGACAGGGAGCTCCTACGAGCAGTACTTC. Its translation is CASSWWTGSSYEQYF.

The rearrangement uses TRBV7-8 and TRBJ1-1, with D maybe TRBD1 (5 bases). Trimming left V 5 bases short and J 1 base short, with 23 bases between. The germline gives CDR1 SGHVS, CDR2 FQNEAQ. CDR3 length: 18 amino acids. CDR3 sequence (DNA): TGTGCCAGCAGCCTCGGGGAGGGCAGGGAAGTTCGGAACACTGAAGCTTTCTTT. It yields the protein CASSLGEGREVRNTEAFF.

J is TRBJ1-1 and V is TRBV5-1; D possibly corresponds to TRBD1 (6 bases). Trimming stripped 0 bases from V and 0 bases from J, with 9 bases between. Germline V lookup: CDR1 SGHRS, CDR2 YFSETQ. CDR3 length equals 15 residues. The CDR3 bases are TGCGCCAGCAGCTTGGTTGACAGGATGAACACTGAAGCTTTCTTT. This gives the protein CASSLVDRMNTEAFF.

The chain combines TRBV4-1 with TRBJ2-4, with TRBD2 identical over 9 bases. Looked up from germline, CDR1 is MGHRA and CDR2 is YSYEKL. Trimming at V came to 4 bases and at J to 4 bases, leaving 2 bases not matched to a gene. The CDR3 runs to 14 residues. The CDR3 reads CASSPSGVKNIQYF. In nucleotides, the CDR3 is TGCGCCAGCAGCCCTAGCGGGGTGAAAAACATTCAGTACTTC.

This clone was recorded a few times. This chain joins TRBV6-1 and TRBJ2-5; no clear D. The CDR3 extends over 14 amino acids. The V gene's germline CDR1 is MNHNS and CDR2 SASEGT. V lost 2 bases and J lost 2, with 9 bases in between. The CDR3 coding sequence is TGTGCCAGCAGTGAAACCAACAGACAAGAGACCCAGTACTTC. Residues: CASSETNRQETQYF.

The gene calls are TRBV25-1 and TRBJ2-5; D is undetermined. Trimming cost V 4 bases and J 1 base, with 7 bases left between them. This CDR3 contains 13 residues. The germline V gene encodes CDR1 MGHDK and CDR2 SYGVNS. The CDR3 region is CASSAVSQETQYF. CDR3 nucleotides: TGTGCCAGCAGTGCAGTTTCCCAAGAGACCCAGTACTTC.

The rearrangement joins TRBV11-2 to TRBJ2-7; 7 bases match TRBD1. In germline, CDR1 is SGHAT, CDR2 FQNNGV. The ends lost 6 bases at V and 0 bases at J; junction bases unmatched: 5. The CDR3 has 14 amino acids. The CDR3 coding sequence is TGTGCCAGCAGTTCGTGGGACAGCTCCTACGAGCAGTACTTC. It codes for CASSSWDSSYEQYF.

The rearrangement uses TRBV4-2 and TRBJ1-5; TRBD1 might be the D (5 bases). Germline CDR1 reads LGHNA; CDR2 reads YNFKEQ. Trimming took off 0 bases at V and 7 bases at J, with 13 bases between the two ends. This CDR3 is built from 15 residues. The CDR3 is CASSQDSQGGQPQHF. In DNA, the CDR3 is TGTGCCAGCAGCCAAGATAGCCAGGGTGGACAGCCCCAGCATTTT.

V and J are TRBV5-1 and TRBJ2-5; 9 bases fit TRBD2. With 2 bases clipped from V and 0 bases from J, the junction kept 5 bases outside the gene matches. There are 16 residues in the CDR3. The germline V gene encodes CDR1 SGHRS and CDR2 YFSETQ. The CDR3 sequence: CASSFVASGDQETQYF. The CDR3 region has the DNA TGCGCCAGCAGCTTTGTAGCTAGCGGGGACCAAGAGACCCAGTACTTC.

The chain recombines TRBV18 with TRBJ2-3, with 9 bases fitting TRBD1. The ends lost 2 bases at V and 2 bases at J; junction bases unmatched: 8. This CDR3 comprises 17 residues. Germline CDR1 and CDR2: KGHSH and LQKENI. The CDR3 region is CASSPRTGGATTDTQYF. The CDR3 DNA reads as TGTGCCAGCTCACCAAGAACAGGGGGCGCTACCACAGATACGCAGTATTTT. Full variable domain (rest looked up from reference TRBV18 and TRBJ2-3): NAGVMQNPRHLVRRRGQEARLRCSPMKGHSHVYWYRQLPEEGLKFMVYLQKENIIDESGMPKERFSAEFPKEGPSILRIQQVVRGDSAAYFCASSPRTGGATTDTQYFGPGTRLTVL.

This clone is a singleton in its sample. The rearrangement uses TRBV5-6 and TRBJ1-3; 11 bases fit TRBD1. This CDR3 is 18 amino acids long. V trimming: 1 base; J trimming: 0 bases; junction bases outside the gene matches: 6. Germline CDR1 SGHDT, CDR2 YYEEEE. The chain's CDR3 is CASSLRDRGTLSGNTIYF. CDR3 DNA sequence: TGTGCCAGCAGCTTGCGGGACAGGGGGACCCTCTCTGGAAACACCATATATTTT.

This rearrangement joins TRBV14 to TRBJ2-2; TRBD2 is a possible D gene (5 bases). The CDR3 is 15 amino acids. Germline values: CDR1 SGHDN, CDR2 FVKESK. V was clipped by 5 bases and J by 0 bases, with 10 bases between them. DNA for the CDR3: TGTGCCAGCAGCGACGGGCGGGCGAACACCGGGGAGCTGTTTTTT. Protein sequence: CASSDGRANTGELFF.

This clone appeared a few times. The V gene is TRBV5-1, the J gene TRBJ2-1, with D possibly matching TRBD1 (7 bases). V lost 7 bases and J lost 3, with 17 bases in between. Germline assignment: CDR1 SGHRS and CDR2 YFSETQ. The CDR3 length is 15 residues. For the CDR3, the DNA is TGCGCCAGCCGCCCAGGAGGGGGCGACTACAATGAGCAGTTCTTC. Translating it yields CASRPGGGDYNEQFF.

The chain joins TRBV7-9 to TRBJ1-3; no reliable D call. V was trimmed by 5 bases and J by 7 bases, leaving 9 bases between them. The CDR3 covers 12 residues. Per the germline V gene, CDR1 is SEHNR and CDR2 is FQNEAQ (reference sequence). DNA for the CDR3: TGTGCCAGCAGCCCCGTGGAGAACACCATATATTTT. Translated, it gives CASSPVENTIYF.

The chain has TRBV19 and TRBJ1-1; 9 bases line up with TRBD1. Trimming cost V 6 bases and J 4 bases; bases outside gene matches: 6. The CDR3 totals 14 residues. CDR1 is LNHDA, CDR2 SQIVND, per germline (reference sequence). The DNA of the CDR3 is TGTGCCAGTAGGGAGACAGGGGGTCCCACTGAAGCTTTCTTT. It yields the protein CASRETGGPTEAFF.